The clone carrying this TCR beta chain was picked up a small number of times. This sample stems from a study of T cell repertoires in aging, cancer and after chemotherapy. Germline values: CDR1 MNHEY, CDR2 SVGAGI. J was trimmed by 7 bases and V by 6 bases; bases with no gene match: 11. This CDR3 contains 15 residues. TCR beta rearrangements were amplified from peripheral blood genomic DNA. Multiplex touch-down PCR with TRB-A/B primers amplified rearranged V-D-J TRB sequences. In TCRdb, the multiplex PCR reads were re-called with MiXCR into one record per CDR3 protein. The table records around 13,000 distinct CDR3 sequences, 35% to 45% of them present only once.

Sequences were obtained from blood. The chain has TRBV6-5 and TRBJ2-7, with TRBD1 matching over 11 bases. This TCR was recovered from a human donor in good health. The donor label of this sample is uncertain. The CDR3 spells CASSPPGQGAREQYF. CDR3 DNA: TGTGCCAGCAGCCCGCCCGGACAGGGGGCGAGAGAGCAGTACTTC.